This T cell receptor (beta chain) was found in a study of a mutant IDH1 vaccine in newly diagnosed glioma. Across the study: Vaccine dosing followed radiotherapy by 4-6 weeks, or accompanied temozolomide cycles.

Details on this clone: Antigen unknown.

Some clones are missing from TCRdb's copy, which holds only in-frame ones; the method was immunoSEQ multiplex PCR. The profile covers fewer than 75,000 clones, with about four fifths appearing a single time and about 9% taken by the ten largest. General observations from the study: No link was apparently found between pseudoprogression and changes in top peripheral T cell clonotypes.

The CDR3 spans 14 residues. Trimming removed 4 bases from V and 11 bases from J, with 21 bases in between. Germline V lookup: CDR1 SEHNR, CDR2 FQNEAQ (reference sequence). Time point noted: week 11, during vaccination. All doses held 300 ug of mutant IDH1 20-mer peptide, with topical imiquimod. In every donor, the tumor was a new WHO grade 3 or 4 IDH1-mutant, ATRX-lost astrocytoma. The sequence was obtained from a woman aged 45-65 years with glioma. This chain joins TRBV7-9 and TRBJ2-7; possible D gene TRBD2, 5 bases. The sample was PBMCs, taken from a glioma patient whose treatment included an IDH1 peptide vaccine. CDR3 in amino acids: CASSSPTRASWKYF. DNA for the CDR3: TGTGCCAGCAGCTCTCCGACGCGGGCATCGTGGAAGTACTTC.